This TCR beta chain was sequenced in a study of blood T cell repertoires in COVID-19 (dated by TCRdb to the early 2020s). In the study overall: Samples from collaborators originated in the United States, Italy and Spain and spanned both the acute and convalescent phases of COVID-19. The material from the prospective study consisted of cDNA or gDNA derived from T cells, B-cell-depleted T cells, or PBMCs. Deeply sampled blood TCRbeta repertoires from subjects exposed to, actively infected with, or recovered from COVID-19 were included in the dataset. The repertoires were released in a freely available public database intended as a resource for research on the immune response to SARS-CoV-2. Samples came from the ongoing ImmuneRACE study (first 160 participants) plus 1,254 subjects from 6 global collaborators. Sample metadata almost always included a de-identified subject ID, COVID-19 status, age in years and sex. Where available, HLA class I and class II types were taken from metadata supplied by the sample provider and were not determined by assay-based typing.

TCRbeta CDR3 regions were amplified from genomic DNA by means of the immunoSEQ Assay, a bias-controlled multiplex PCR. The paper's processing steps were these. The number of nucleated cells in each sample was estimated from the amplification of reference gene primers within the assay. To quantify the absolute abundance of each unique TCRbeta CDR3 rearrangement, sequence reads were collapsed and filtered. For each sample, productive Simpson clonality was calculated as the square root of Simpson's diversity index over productive rearrangements. What TCRdb holds here is the immuneACCESS table cut down to in-frame rearrangements. Part of the clones is not present; checked against another copy, under half of the missing clones reflect an unresolved V gene, and the others are unexplained. V and J calls and clone size follow that table, whereas D and trimming were derived from the DNA. This sample has some 99,000 clones in its table, and around 90% of those were observed once. The ten biggest clones cover 4% to 4.5% of the sample.

On this clone: The specificity of this receptor is unknown. It has no much larger one-base neighbor in the sample; base qualities were not kept.

The research as a whole found: How much clinical and demographic metadata was included differed by source and by participant, and the metadata was provided uncurated.

In Seattle, one collaborating source enrolled patients while the infection was active and tracked those patients longitudinally over the course of disease. The collaborating institutions used their own protocols to collect whole blood in K2EDTA tubes. For TCRbeta analysis, collaborators shipped samples as frozen whole blood, isolated PBMCs, or DNA extracted from either of those sample types. The germline V gene gives CDR1 as MGHRA and CDR2 as YSYEKL. The cysteine opens and the phenylalanine closes a CDR3 of 18 amino acids. Only the CDR3 DNA is retained, 54 bases long and in frame from the first base. V is pruned by 0 bases and J by 5 bases, leaving 14 bases of the junction without a gene match.

The TCR sequence derives from a human donor with COVID-19, enrolled during active disease. The donor label of this sample is uncertain. The rearranged chain carries TRBV4-1 and TRBJ1-1, with 8 central nucleotides matching TRBD1. Sequencing was carried out using peripheral blood. At the DNA level, the sequence is TGCGCCAGCAGCCAAGATTCGGGGCAGGGGGCGTTATTGACTGAAGCTTTCTTT. The resulting protein is CASSQDSGQGALLTEAFF.